The 3 T cell receptor beta chains presented below share a single source sample, sequenced in a study of shared clonotypes between healthy human individuals. Naive CD8 cells were CD45RO-negative, positively selected for CCR7, excluding terminally differentiated effector memory CD45RA+ cells. Assay: immunoSEQ multiplex PCR; the TCRdb copy retains only in-frame clones and omits some. Of about 2,200,000 clones in the sample, around 93% are singletons; the top ten hold 1.5% to 2%. The sequenced material came from naive CD8+ T cells from PBMCs. The receptors derive from a man aged 18-30 years in good health. Some clones in this sample may be carry-over from other donors' samples.

The CDR3: CASSGRDGRRIGYTF. The CDR3 DNA reads TGTGCCAGCAGTGGAAGGGACGGCCGCAGGATAGGCTACACCTTC. J is TRBJ1-2 and V is TRBV28, with TRBD1 as a possible D gene (5 bases). The CDR3 is made up of 15 amino acids. V gave up 5 bases and J gave up 8 bases, with 21 bases separating them. CDR1 and CDR2 (germline): MDHEN, SYDVKM.

This CDR3 reads CASSRYGQGLSYEQYF. The CDR3 DNA is TGTGCCAGCAGCCGTTACGGACAGGGGCTTTCCTACGAGCAGTACTTC. V gene TRBV28 combines with J gene TRBJ2-7, with 9 bases identical to TRBD1. V was clipped by 6 bases and J by 1 base; unmatched bases: 10. CDR3 length equals 16 residues. Germline CDR1 is MDHEN and CDR2 is SYDVKM. The complete variable domain, with remaining parts taken from reference TRBV28 and TRBJ2-7, reads DVKVTQSSRYLVKRTGEKVFLECVQDMDHENMFWYRQDPGLGLRLIYFSYDVKMKEKGDIPEGYSVSREKKERFSLILESASTNQTSMYLCASSRYGQGLSYEQYFGPGTRLTVT.

This chain joins TRBV7-8 and TRBJ2-7; 8 nucleotides match TRBD2. The CDR3 is 13 residues long. The ends lost 5 bases at V and 4 bases at J; junction bases unmatched: 4. The germline gives CDR1 SGHVS, CDR2 FQNEAQ. CDR3 region: CASSPGTRYEQYF. The CDR3 DNA reads TGTGCCAGCAGCCCAGGGACTAGATACGAGCAGTACTTC.